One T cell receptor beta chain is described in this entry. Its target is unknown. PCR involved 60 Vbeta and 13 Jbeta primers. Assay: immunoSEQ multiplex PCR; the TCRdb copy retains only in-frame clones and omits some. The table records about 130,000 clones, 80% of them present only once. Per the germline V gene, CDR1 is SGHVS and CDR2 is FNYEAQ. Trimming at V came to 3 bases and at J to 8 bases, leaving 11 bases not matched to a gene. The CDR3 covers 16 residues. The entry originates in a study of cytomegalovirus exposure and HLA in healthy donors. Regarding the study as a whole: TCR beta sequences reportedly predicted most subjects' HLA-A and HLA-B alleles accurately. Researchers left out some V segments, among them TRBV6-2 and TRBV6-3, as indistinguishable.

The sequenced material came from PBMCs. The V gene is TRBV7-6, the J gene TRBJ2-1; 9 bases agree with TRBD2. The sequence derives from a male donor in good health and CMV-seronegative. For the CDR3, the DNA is TGTGCCAGCAGCTTGGTGCGGGAGGGCCCGGTGTATGAGCAGTTCTTC. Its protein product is CASSLVREGPVYEQFF.